This TCR beta chain was retrieved from a study of metastatic and nonmetastatic thyroid tumors. Study background: For malignant and benign thyroid patients, tumor or nodule tissue and blood were the sources whose repertoires were compared.

V was pared by 0 bases and J by 5 bases, with 2 bases of the junction left unmatched. The CDR3 length is 16 residues. Germline CDR1 and CDR2: SGHRS and YFSETQ. There are a few counts of this clone. Its specificity is unknown. All patients were treatment-naive before thyroid surgery. In the original workflow: The study's classifier, a distant-metastasis tool for papillary thyroid cancer, was built using CDR3 differences across clinicopathological groups. MiXCR reprocessed the PCR reads for TCRdb. These V and J calls are TCRdb output, not the study's own analysis. The sample lists around 50,000 clones; 22% were seen once. Study-wide points: TCR beta diversity was reportedly significantly higher in malignant thyroid tumors than benign nodules, in blood and tumor.

The chain is built from TRBV5-1 and TRBJ2-2, with 12 positions matching TRBD2. The receptor comes from a male donor with papillary thyroid cancer or a benign thyroid nodule (not recorded which). Some clones in this sample may be carry-over from other donors' samples. Sequenced input: blood. Written as DNA, the CDR3 is TGCGCCAGCAGCTTGGGACTAGCGGGAGATACCGGGGAGCTGTTTTTT. It specifies CASSLGLAGDTGELFF.